This TCR beta chain was sequenced for a study of cytomegalovirus exposure and HLA in healthy donors. Study outcomes and limitations: Cytomegalovirus-associated status was assigned to about 150 TCR beta chains. Later analysis found that TCR beta chains associated with HLA were more clonally expanded than other, equally common chains. Fewer than 20,000 TCR beta sequences were associated with HLA alleles at 0.05 false discovery rate in a later analysis.

PCR employed 60 Vbeta and 13 Jbeta primers. Repertoires were generated with immunoSEQ multiplex PCR, while TCRdb's copy carries only in-frame clones and drops some. The top ten clones hold over 2% of a sample with 250,000 to 350,000 clones, around 66% of them seen once. The CDR3 spans 13 residues. From germline, CDR1 is MNHEY and CDR2 SVGAGI. V lost 7 bases and J lost 4, with 11 bases in between. On this clone: Its antigen is unknown.

V usage is TRBV6-5 and J usage is TRBJ2-1; maybe TRBD1 (5 bases). Sequenced material: PBMCs. The sequence was collected from a female donor in good health and CMV-seronegative. CDR3 nucleotides: TGTGCCAGCACTAGGGGAATTTACAATGAGCAGTTCTTC. It translates to CASTRGIYNEQFF.